The present TCR beta chain was sequenced within a study of blood T cell repertoires in COVID-19. Turning to the study itself: Acute and convalescent COVID-19 samples came from the United States, Italy and Spain. In each case, the material was cDNA or gDNA derived from T cells, B-cell-depleted T cells, or PBMCs.

In the authors' workflow: Estimates of nucleated cell counts were drawn from the amplification of reference gene primers. Measured with immunoSEQ multiplex PCR; TCRdb has only the in-frame clones, and not every one. That table gives V, J and clone size, and the DNA gave D and trimming. The repertoire holds approximately 280,000 clones, with 70% to 90% as singletons. CDR1 and CDR2 (germline): MDHEN, SYDVKM. This CDR3 has 19 residues. V shed 4 bases and J 0 bases; nucleotides not matched to a gene: 12. The rearrangement joins TRBV28 to TRBJ1-1; the match to TRBD1 covers 12 bases. This TCR derives from a woman between 55 and 75 years old with acute or convalescent COVID-19. Sequenced material: peripheral blood. The chain's CDR3 is CASSSRKGQGAAMNTEAFF. DNA for the CDR3: TGTGCCAGCAGTTCCCGGAAGGGACAGGGGGCGGCCATGAACACTGAAGCTTTCTTT.